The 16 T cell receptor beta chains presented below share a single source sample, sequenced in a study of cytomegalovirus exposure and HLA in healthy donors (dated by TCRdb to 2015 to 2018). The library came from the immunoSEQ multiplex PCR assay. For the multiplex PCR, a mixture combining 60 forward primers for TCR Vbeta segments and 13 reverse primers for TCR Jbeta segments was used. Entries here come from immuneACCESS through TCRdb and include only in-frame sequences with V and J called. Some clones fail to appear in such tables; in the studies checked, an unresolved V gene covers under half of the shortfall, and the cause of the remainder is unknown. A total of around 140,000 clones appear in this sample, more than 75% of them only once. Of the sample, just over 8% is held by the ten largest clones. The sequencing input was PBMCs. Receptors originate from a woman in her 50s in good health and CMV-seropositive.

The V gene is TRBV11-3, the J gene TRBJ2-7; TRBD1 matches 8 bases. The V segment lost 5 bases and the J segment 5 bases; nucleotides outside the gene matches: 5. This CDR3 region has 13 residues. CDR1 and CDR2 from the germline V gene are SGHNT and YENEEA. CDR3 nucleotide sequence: TGTGCCAGCAGCAGAGACAGGGGCCACGAGCAGTACTTC. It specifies CASSRDRGHEQYF. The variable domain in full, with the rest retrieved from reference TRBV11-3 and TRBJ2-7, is EAGVVQSPRYKIIEKKQPVAFWCNPISGHNTLYWYLQNLGQGPELLIRYENEEAVDDSQLPKDRFSAERLKGVDSTLKIQPAELGDSAVYLCASSRDRGHEQYFGPGTRLTVT.

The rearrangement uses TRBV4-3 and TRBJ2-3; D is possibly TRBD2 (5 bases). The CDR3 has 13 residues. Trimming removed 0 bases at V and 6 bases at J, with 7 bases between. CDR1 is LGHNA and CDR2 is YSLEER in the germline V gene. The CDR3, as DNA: TGCGCCAGCAGCCAAGAGGGAGCGGATACGCAGTATTTT. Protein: CASSQEGADTQYF.

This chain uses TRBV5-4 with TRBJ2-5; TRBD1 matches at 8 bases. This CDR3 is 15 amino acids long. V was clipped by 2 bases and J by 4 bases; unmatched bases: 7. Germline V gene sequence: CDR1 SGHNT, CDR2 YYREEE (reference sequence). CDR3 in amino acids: CASSFQGAPGETQYF. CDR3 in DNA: TGTGCCAGCAGCTTTCAGGGGGCGCCGGGAGAGACCCAGTACTTC. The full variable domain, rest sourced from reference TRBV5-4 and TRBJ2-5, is ETGVTQSPTHLIKTRGQQVTLRCSSQSGHNTVSWYQQALGQGPQFIFQYYREEENGRGNFPPRFSGLQFPNYSSELNVNALELDDSALYLCASSFQGAPGETQYFGPGTRLLVL.

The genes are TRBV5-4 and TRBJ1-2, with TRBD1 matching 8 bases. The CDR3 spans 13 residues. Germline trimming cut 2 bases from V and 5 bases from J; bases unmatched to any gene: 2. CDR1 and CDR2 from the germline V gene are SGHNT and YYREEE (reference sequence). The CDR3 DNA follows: TGTGCCAGCAGCTTACAGGGGGTGTATGGCTACACCTTC. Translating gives CASSLQGVYGYTF.

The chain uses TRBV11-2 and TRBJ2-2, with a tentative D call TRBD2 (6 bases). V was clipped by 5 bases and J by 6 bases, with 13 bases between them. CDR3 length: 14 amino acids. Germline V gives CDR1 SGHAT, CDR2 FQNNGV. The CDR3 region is CASSAGSGAGELFF. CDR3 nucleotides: TGTGCCAGCAGCGCCGGGAGTGGGGCCGGGGAGCTGTTTTTT.

The CDR3 here is CASSISQATPNSPLHF. CDR3 nucleotide sequence: TGTGCCAGCAGCATCTCTCAGGCCACCCCTAATTCACCCCTCCACTTT. The V call is TRBV5-4, the J call TRBJ1-6; no reliable D call. Trimming shortened V by 4 bases and J by 6 bases, and 17 bases separated the two germline ends. The CDR3 loop spans 16 amino acids. Germline values: CDR1 SGHNT, CDR2 YYREEE (reference sequence). Together with reference TRBV5-4 and TRBJ1-6, the CDR3 gives the full variable domain: ETGVTQSPTHLIKTRGQQVTLRCSSQSGHNTVSWYQQALGQGPQFIFQYYREEENGRGNFPPRFSGLQFPNYSSELNVNALELDDSALYLCASSISQATPNSPLHFGNGTRLTVT.

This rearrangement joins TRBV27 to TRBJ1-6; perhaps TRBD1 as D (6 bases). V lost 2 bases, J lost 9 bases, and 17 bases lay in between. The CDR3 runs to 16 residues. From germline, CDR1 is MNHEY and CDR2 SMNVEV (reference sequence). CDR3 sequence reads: CASSLRLGADGSPLHF. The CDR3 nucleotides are TGTGCCAGCAGTTTACGATTGGGGGCCGATGGTTCACCCCTCCACTTT.

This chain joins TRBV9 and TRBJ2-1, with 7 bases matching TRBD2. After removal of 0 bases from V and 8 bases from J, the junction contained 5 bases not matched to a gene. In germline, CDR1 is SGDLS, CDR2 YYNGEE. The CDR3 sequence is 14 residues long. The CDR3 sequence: CASSVGGREDEQFF. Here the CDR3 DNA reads TGTGCCAGCAGCGTAGGCGGGAGAGAGGATGAGCAGTTCTTC.

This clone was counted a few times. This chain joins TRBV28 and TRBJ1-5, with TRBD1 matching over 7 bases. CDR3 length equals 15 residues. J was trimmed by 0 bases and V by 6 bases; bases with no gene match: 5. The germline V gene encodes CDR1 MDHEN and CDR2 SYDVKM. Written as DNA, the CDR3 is TGTGCCAGCAGCCCCCGACAGGGTAGCAATCAGCCCCAGCATTTT. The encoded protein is CASSPRQGSNQPQHF. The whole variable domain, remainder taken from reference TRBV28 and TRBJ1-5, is DVKVTQSSRYLVKRTGEKVFLECVQDMDHENMFWYRQDPGLGLRLIYFSYDVKMKEKGDIPEGYSVSREKKERFSLILESASTNQTSMYLCASSPRQGSNQPQHFGDGTRLSIL.

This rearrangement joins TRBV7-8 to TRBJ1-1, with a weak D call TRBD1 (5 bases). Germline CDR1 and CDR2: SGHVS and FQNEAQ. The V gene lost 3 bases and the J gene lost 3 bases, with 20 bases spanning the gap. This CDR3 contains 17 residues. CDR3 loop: CASSLLPRGAGDTEAFF. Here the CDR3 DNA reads TGTGCCAGCAGCTTGCTCCCCCGTGGGGCTGGGGACACTGAAGCTTTCTTT.

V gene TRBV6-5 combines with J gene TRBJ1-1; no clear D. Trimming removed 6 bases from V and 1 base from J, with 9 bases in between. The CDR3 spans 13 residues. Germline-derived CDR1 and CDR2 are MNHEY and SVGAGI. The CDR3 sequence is CASRNRQNTEAFF. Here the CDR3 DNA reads TGTGCCAGCAGAAATAGACAGAACACTGAAGCTTTCTTT.

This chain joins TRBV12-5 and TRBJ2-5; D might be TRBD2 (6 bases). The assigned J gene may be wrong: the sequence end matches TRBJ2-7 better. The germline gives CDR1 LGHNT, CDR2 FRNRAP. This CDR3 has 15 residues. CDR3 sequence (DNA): TGTGCTAGTGGTTCGACCCGGGACTTACCCTACGAGCAGTACTTC. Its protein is CASGSTRDLPYEQYF.

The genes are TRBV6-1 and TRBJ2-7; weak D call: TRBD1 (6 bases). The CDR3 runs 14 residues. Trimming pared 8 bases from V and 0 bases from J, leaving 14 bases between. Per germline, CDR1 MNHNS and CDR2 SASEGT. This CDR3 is CASRTDRSSYEQYF. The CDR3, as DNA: TGTGCCAGCCGTACGGACAGAAGCTCCTACGAGCAGTACTTC.

This CDR3 reads CASSPPMDRDSAFF. In DNA, the CDR3 is TGTGCCAGCTCACCACCGATGGACAGGGACTCAGCTTTCTTT. This chain joins TRBV18 and TRBJ1-1, with TRBD1 matching 8 bases. V was pared by 0 bases and J by 10 bases, with 7 bases of the junction left unmatched. From germline, CDR1 is KGHSH and CDR2 LQKENI. The CDR3 length is 14 residues.

The CDR3 nucleotides are TGTGCCAGCAGCTATCGGACAGGGATGGGAGAGACCCAGTACTTC. Amino acid sequence: CASSYRTGMGETQYF. V gene TRBV5-4 combines with J gene TRBJ2-5; TRBD1 aligns across 8 bases. V was pared by 3 bases and J by 4 bases, with 8 bases of the junction left unmatched. CDR1 and CDR2 (germline): SGHNT, YYREEE (reference sequence). The CDR3 has 15 residues.

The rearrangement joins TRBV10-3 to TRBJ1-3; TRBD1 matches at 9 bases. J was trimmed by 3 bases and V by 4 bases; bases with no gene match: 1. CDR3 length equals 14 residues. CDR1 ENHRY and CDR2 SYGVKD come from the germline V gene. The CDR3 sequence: CAISGTGVGNTIYF. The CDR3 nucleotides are TGTGCCATCAGTGGGACAGGGGTTGGAAACACCATATATTTT.